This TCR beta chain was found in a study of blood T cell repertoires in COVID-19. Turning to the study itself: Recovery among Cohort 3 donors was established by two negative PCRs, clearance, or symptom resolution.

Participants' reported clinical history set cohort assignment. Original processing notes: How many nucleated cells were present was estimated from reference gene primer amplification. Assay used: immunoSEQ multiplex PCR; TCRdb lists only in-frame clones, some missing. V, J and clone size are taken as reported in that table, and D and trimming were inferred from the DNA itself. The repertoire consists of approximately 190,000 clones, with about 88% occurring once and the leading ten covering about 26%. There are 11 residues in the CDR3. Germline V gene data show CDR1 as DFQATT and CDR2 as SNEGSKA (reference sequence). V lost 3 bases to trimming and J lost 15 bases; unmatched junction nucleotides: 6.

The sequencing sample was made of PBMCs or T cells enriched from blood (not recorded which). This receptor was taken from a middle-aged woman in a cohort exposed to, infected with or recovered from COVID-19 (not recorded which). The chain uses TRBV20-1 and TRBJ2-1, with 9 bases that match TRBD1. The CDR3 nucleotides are TGCAGTGCTAGTTTTGACAGGGGGTCGTTCTTC. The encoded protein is CSASFDRGSFF.